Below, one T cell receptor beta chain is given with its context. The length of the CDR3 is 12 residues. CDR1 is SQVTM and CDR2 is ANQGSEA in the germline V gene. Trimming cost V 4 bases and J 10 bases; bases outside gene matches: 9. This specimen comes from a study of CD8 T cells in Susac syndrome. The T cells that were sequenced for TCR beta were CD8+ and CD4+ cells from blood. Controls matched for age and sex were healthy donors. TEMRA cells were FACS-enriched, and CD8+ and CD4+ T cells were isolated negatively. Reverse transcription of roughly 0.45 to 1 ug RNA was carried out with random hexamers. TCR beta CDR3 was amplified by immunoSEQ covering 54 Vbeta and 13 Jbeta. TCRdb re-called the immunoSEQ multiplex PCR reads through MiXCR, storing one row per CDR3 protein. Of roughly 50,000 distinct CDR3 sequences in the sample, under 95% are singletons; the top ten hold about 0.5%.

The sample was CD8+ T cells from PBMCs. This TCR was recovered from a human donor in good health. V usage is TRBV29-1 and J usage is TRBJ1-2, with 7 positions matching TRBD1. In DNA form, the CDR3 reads TGCAGCGTTGTGGGGACAGATGTTTTCTACACCTTC. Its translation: CSVVGTDVFYTF. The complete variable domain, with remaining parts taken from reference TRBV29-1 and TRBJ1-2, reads SAVISQKPSRDICQRGTSLTIQCQVDSQVTMMFWYRQQPGQSLTLIATANQGSEATYESGFVIDKFPISRPNLTFSTLTVSNMSPEDSSIYLCSVVGTDVFYTFGSGTRLTVV.